The entry that follows covers one TCR beta chain sequence. The entry originates in a study of cytomegalovirus exposure and HLA in healthy donors. CDR3 length: 15 residues. Trimming removed 8 bases from V and 4 bases from J, with 20 bases in between. Per the germline V gene, CDR1 is MDHEN and CDR2 is SYDVKM. The PCR used 60 Vbeta and 13 Jbeta primers. Repertoires were generated with immunoSEQ multiplex PCR, while TCRdb's copy carries only in-frame clones and drops some. The sample has about 150,000 clones; over 60% are singletons. This TCR came from a male donor in good health and CMV-seronegative. Sequenced sample: PBMCs. The V and J genes are TRBV28 and TRBJ1-2, with D perhaps TRBD1 (6 bases). The CDR3 DNA is TGTGCCAGCGGCGGAACAGGGAGAGTCCTCTATGGCTACACCTTC. This translates into CASGGTGRVLYGYTF.